The 17 T cell receptor beta chains below come from one sample, sequenced in a study of graft-versus-host responses after intestinal transplantation. TCRdb's table, derived via immunoSEQ multiplex PCR, lists solely in-frame clones and lacks some. Among 80,000 to 95,000 clones listed, about 89% were seen once. No antigen is known for these receptors. Sequenced material: unstimulated CD8+ T cells sorted from spleen or lymph node cells, taken before intestinal transplant. These receptors originate from a human donor who received an intestinal transplant.

This clone appeared a single time. The chain combines TRBV19 with TRBJ2-5; TRBD2 might be the D (5 bases). CDR1 and CDR2 from the germline V gene are LNHDA and SQIVND (reference sequence). Trimming removed 3 bases at V and 5 bases at J, with 16 bases between. CDR3 length: 15 amino acids. DNA of the CDR3: TGTGCCAGTAGTATGGAGGTTACGGGTAGCGAGACCCAGTACTTC. This translates into CASSMEVTGSETQYF.

Concerning this clone itself: Other DNA variants within this sample encode the same CDR3. V and J are TRBV27 and TRBJ2-7; D uncertain. Between the trimmed V and J ends, which lost 5 bases and 2 bases, there was a span of 13 bases. CDR3 length equals 14 residues. Germline assignment: CDR1 MNHEY and CDR2 SMNVEV (reference sequence). CDR3 sequence reads: CASSLRGITYEQYF. For the CDR3, the DNA is TGTGCCAGCAGTCTTCGCGGAATTACCTACGAGCAGTACTTC.

CDR3 loop: CASSVGREWVQETQYF. In nucleotides, the CDR3 is TGTGCCAGCAGCGTGGGTCGGGAGTGGGTCCAAGAGACCCAGTACTTC. The rearrangement joins TRBV9 to TRBJ2-5; the D gene is possibly TRBD2 (6 bases). Germline V lookup: CDR1 SGDLS, CDR2 YYNGEE. V lost 2 bases to trimming and J lost 1 base, with 15 bases between them. This CDR3 comprises 16 residues.

This sequence joins TRBV27 and TRBJ2-7, with D possibly being TRBD2 (5 bases). Trimming shortened V by 2 bases and J by 0 bases, and 11 bases separated the two germline ends. CDR1 MNHEY and CDR2 SMNVEV come from the germline V gene (reference sequence). The CDR3 runs 15 residues. The CDR3 DNA reads as TGTGCCAGCAGTTTAAGCGGATGGGGCTCCTACGAGCAGTACTTC. It codes for CASSLSGWGSYEQYF.

V usage is TRBV11-2 and J usage is TRBJ1-2; D might be TRBD1 (6 bases). Germline V CDR1 and CDR2: SGHAT, FQNNGV. CDR3 size: 15 residues. Trimming shortened V by 2 bases and J by 2 bases, and 12 bases separated the two germline ends. CDR3 sequence: CASSLKGQGNYGYTF. CDR3 sequence (DNA): TGTGCCAGCAGCTTAAAAGGGCAGGGGAACTATGGCTACACCTTC. Full variable domain (missing parts from reference TRBV11-2 and TRBJ1-2): EAGVAQSPRYKIIEKRQSVAFWCNPISGHATLYWYQQILGQGPKLLIQFQNNGVVDDSQLPKDRFSAERLKGVDSTLKIQPAKLEDSAVYLCASSLKGQGNYGYTFGSGTRLTVV.

V is TRBV6-5 and J is TRBJ2-7, with D perhaps TRBD1 (6 bases). Germline V gives CDR1 MNHEY, CDR2 SVGAGI. Trimming removed 7 bases at V and 5 bases at J, with 12 bases between. The CDR3 is 12 residues long. The chain's CDR3 is CASNEGTNEQYF. Written as DNA, the CDR3 is TGTGCCAGCAACGAAGGGACAAACGAGCAGTACTTC.

This clone has only one observation. The chain uses TRBV7-2 and TRBJ1-5; D unclear. The germline V gene encodes CDR1 SGHTA and CDR2 FQGNSA. The CDR3 spans 14 residues. With 3 bases removed from V and 3 bases from J, the gap between germline ends came to 9 bases. CDR3: CASSLGFLNQPQHF. CDR3 nucleotides: TGTGCCAGCAGCTTGGGCTTTCTCAATCAGCCCCAGCATTTT.

The chain links TRBV7-6 to TRBJ2-1, with 8 bases matching TRBD2. This CDR3 spans 16 amino acids. Germline V CDR1 and CDR2: SGHVS, FNYEAQ. Unmatched junction bases numbered 11, after V lost 3 bases and J lost 7 bases. CDR3 DNA: TGTGCCAGCAGCTTGTGGAAGCGGGAGTTGGGAAATGAGCAGTTCTTC. This gives the protein CASSLWKRELGNEQFF.

CDR3: CASSAGVTQYF. In DNA form, the CDR3 reads TGTGCCAGCAGCGCCGGGGTGACCCAGTACTTC. The V call is TRBV9, the J call TRBJ2-5, with a possible D match to TRBD2 (5 bases). CDR3 length: 11 residues. CDR1 SGDLS and CDR2 YYNGEE come from the germline V gene. V lost 3 bases and J 7 bases, leaving 7 bases between the germline ends.

This chain connects TRBV7-6 to TRBJ1-5, with TRBD1 identical over 7 bases. V shed 3 bases, J shed 6 bases, and the junction held 11 bases outside the gene matches. Looked up from germline, CDR1 is SGHVS and CDR2 is FNYEAQ. CDR3 length: 16 amino acids. The CDR3 DNA is TGTGCCAGCAGCTTTCGACAGGGACGGCAAGGTCAGCCCCAGCATTTT. It yields the protein CASSFRQGRQGQPQHF.

The chain employs TRBV6-1 and TRBJ2-1, with 10 bases lining up with TRBD2. Germline assignment: CDR1 MNHNS and CDR2 SASEGT. This CDR3 comprises 15 residues. V was pared by 6 bases and J by 5 bases, with 7 bases of the junction left unmatched. The CDR3, as DNA: TGTGCCAGCAGCCCCGGGACTAGCGAAAACAATGAGCAGTTCTTC. This gives the protein CASSPGTSENNEQFF.

This sequence joins TRBV13 and TRBJ1-2; no reliable D call. CDR3 length equals 15 residues. The germline V gene encodes CDR1 PRHDT and CDR2 FYEKMQ (reference sequence). V was shortened by 3 bases and J by 8 bases, with 19 bases between the two germline ends. The CDR3 loop reads CASSFFGEGWKGYTF. The CDR3 DNA is TGTGCCAGCAGCTTTTTTGGGGAGGGCTGGAAGGGCTACACCTTC.

This rearrangement joins TRBV5-6 to TRBJ2-7; possibly TRBD1 for D (7 bases). This CDR3 is built from 13 residues. V dropped 3 bases and J dropped 3 bases, with 10 bases sitting between them. CDR1 and CDR2 from the germline V gene are SGHDT and YYEEEE. The CDR3 nucleotides read TGTGCCAGCAGCTCGGGGGACAGCTACGAGCAGTACTTC. Its translation: CASSSGDSYEQYF.

The chain links TRBV10-2 to TRBJ2-2; possible D gene TRBD2, 5 bases. Per the germline V gene, CDR1 is WSHSY and CDR2 is SAAADI. The germline V and J ends were trimmed by 8 bases and 0 bases, with 10 bases remaining between them. CDR3 length equals 14 residues. DNA of the CDR3: TGCGCCAGCGGGGAGTGGGCGAACACCGGGGAGCTGTTTTTT. Translation: CASGEWANTGELFF.

The V call is TRBV13, the J call TRBJ2-3, with 11 bases aligning to TRBD2. CDR1 and CDR2 (germline): PRHDT, FYEKMQ (reference sequence). The CDR3 extends over 17 amino acids. The ends lost 5 bases at V and 4 bases at J; junction bases unmatched: 11. The CDR3: CASSTRPGLAVADTQYF. The CDR3 DNA reads TGTGCCAGCAGCACAAGACCGGGACTAGCGGTCGCAGATACGCAGTATTTT.

V and J are TRBV18 and TRBJ2-3; TRBD1 matches 10 bases. The CDR3 totals 15 residues. Trimming took 4 bases from V and 5 from J; bases not matched to a gene: 6. CDR1 is KGHSH, CDR2 LQKENI, per germline. DNA of the CDR3: TGTGCCAGCTCACTCCGGGACAGGGGTGGAGATACGCAGTATTTT. Translating it yields CASSLRDRGGDTQYF.

The chain joins TRBV15 to TRBJ2-5; 9 bases line up with TRBD1. J was trimmed by 2 bases and V by 7 bases; bases with no gene match: 5. CDR1 is LNHNV and CDR2 is YYDKDF in the germline V gene (reference sequence). This CDR3 region has 14 residues. In nucleotides, the CDR3 is TGTGCCACCACCTGGACAGGGGAGCAAGAGACCCAGTACTTC. Residues: CATTWTGEQETQYF.